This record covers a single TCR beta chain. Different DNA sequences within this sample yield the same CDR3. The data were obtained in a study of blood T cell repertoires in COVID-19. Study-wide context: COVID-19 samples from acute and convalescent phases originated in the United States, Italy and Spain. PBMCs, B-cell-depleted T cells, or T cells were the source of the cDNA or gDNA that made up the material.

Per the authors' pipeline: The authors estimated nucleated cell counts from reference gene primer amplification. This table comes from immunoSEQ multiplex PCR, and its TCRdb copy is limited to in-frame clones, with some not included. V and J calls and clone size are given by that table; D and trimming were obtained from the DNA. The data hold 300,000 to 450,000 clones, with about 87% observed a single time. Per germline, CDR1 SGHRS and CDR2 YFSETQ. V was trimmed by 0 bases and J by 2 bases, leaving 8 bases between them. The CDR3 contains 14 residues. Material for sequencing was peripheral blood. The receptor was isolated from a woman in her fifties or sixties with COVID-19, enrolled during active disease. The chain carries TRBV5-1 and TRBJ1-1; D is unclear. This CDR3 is CASSLAGGNTEAFF. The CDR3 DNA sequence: TGCGCCAGCAGCTTGGCCGGCGGAAACACTGAAGCTTTCTTT.